These 27 T cell receptor beta chains came from one sample sequenced in a study of T cells in tuberculosis. The repertoire was sequenced with immunoSEQ multiplex PCR; TCRdb's copy has only in-frame clones and lacks some. In the table there are under 50,000 clones, nearly 97% of which are singletons. Input material: PBMCs. The receptors were gathered from a donor aged 10 to 29 with latent tuberculosis or without tuberculosis infection.

The chain couples TRBV25-1 to TRBJ2-3, with D perhaps matching TRBD2 (6 bases). Germline assignment: CDR1 MGHDK and CDR2 SYGVNS. V lost 4 bases and J 4 bases, leaving 12 bases between the germline ends. This CDR3 has 14 residues. CDR3 in amino acids: CASSVREVSDTQYF. CDR3 coding DNA: TGTGCCAGCAGTGTCAGGGAGGTATCAGATACGCAGTATTTT.

V gene TRBV4-1 combines with J gene TRBJ2-7, with 7 bases aligning to TRBD1. CDR3 length equals 14 residues. Germline loops: CDR1 MGHRA, CDR2 YSYEKL. V was clipped by 5 bases and J by 2 bases; unmatched bases: 6. CDR3 in DNA: TGCGCCAGCAGCGTAGGGGGCAGAACCTACGAGCAGTACTTC. It translates to CASSVGGRTYEQYF.

This chain links TRBV9 with TRBJ2-7, with TRBD1 matching over 10 bases. V shed 3 bases, J shed 2 bases, and the junction held 5 bases outside the gene matches. The length of the CDR3 is 15 residues. Germline CDR1 is SGDLS and CDR2 is YYNGEE. CDR3 loop: CASSGGQGTAYEQYF. The CDR3 region has the DNA TGTGCCAGCAGCGGGGGACAGGGGACGGCCTACGAGCAGTACTTC.

The chain recombines TRBV27 with TRBJ1-1; tentative D call: TRBD1 (5 bases). Trimming cost V 7 bases and J 1 base, with 16 bases left between them. The CDR3 covers 15 residues. Per germline, CDR1 MNHEY and CDR2 SMNVEV (reference sequence). In DNA form, the CDR3 reads TGTGCCAGCAACACCCTCGGGCAGGGGAACACTGAAGCTTTCTTT. Residues: CASNTLGQGNTEAFF.

J is TRBJ2-7 and V is TRBV6-5; TRBD1 matches 10 bases. The CDR3 length is 14 residues. V was pared by 4 bases and J by 9 bases, with 9 bases of the junction left unmatched. Germline CDR1 MNHEY, CDR2 SVGAGI. CDR3: CASSSRDRGRVQYF. DNA for the CDR3: TGTGCCAGCAGTTCCCGGGACAGGGGCAGGGTGCAGTACTTC.

This chain links TRBV9 with TRBJ1-6; D perhaps matches TRBD1 (5 bases). V was cut by 5 bases and J by 6 bases, with 12 bases left in between. Germline CDR1 is SGDLS and CDR2 is YYNGEE. The CDR3 length is 14 residues. Written as DNA, the CDR3 is TGTGCCAGCAGTCAGGGTTCGGGTAATTCACCCCTCCACTTT. Protein product: CASSQGSGNSPLHF.

The J gene is TRBJ1-1, the V gene TRBV11-2; D is uncertain. V lost 8 bases, J lost 4 bases, and 11 bases lay in between. This CDR3 is built from 12 residues. Germline V gene lookup returns CDR1 SGHAT and CDR2 FQNNGV. For the CDR3, the DNA is TGTGCCAGCCATGTTCGGGTCACTGAAGCTTTCTTT. Protein: CASHVRVTEAFF.

V and J are TRBV7-2 and TRBJ1-2; 9 bases are a match to TRBD1. CDR3 length equals 15 residues. Looked up from germline, CDR1 is SGHTA and CDR2 is FQGNSA. Losses at the gene ends were 5 bases for V and 2 bases for J; bases not matched to a gene: 6. This CDR3 reads CASSLRQGGNYGYTF. In DNA, the CDR3 is TGTGCCAGCAGCCTGAGACAGGGGGGGAACTATGGCTACACCTTC.

This chain links TRBV25-1 with TRBJ2-7; 7 bases align to TRBD1. The trim removed 6 bases at V and 0 bases at J, leaving 5 bases unmatched. The CDR3 runs to 14 residues. CDR1 MGHDK and CDR2 SYGVNS come from the germline V gene. CDR3 sequence: CASSHRDSSYEQYF. In DNA form, the CDR3 reads TGTGCCAGCAGCCACCGGGACAGCTCCTACGAGCAGTACTTC.

DNA for the CDR3: TGCGCCAGCAGCCCGGACTACAGGGGCCGGGGCTACACCTTC. Its protein is CASSPDYRGRGYTF. The chain combines TRBV5-1 with TRBJ1-2; 7 nucleotides agree with TRBD1. The CDR3 is 14 amino acids. Germline assignment: CDR1 SGHRS and CDR2 YFSETQ. V was clipped by 4 bases and J by 8 bases; unmatched bases: 11.

This rearrangement joins TRBV5-4 to TRBJ1-2, with 9 bases that match TRBD1. J lost 5 bases, V lost 1 base, and 12 bases had no gene match. CDR1 and CDR2 (germline): SGHNT, YYREEE (reference sequence). CDR3 length: 17 amino acids. CDR3 protein: CASSLRDRESSVYGYTF. The CDR3 nucleotides are TGTGCCAGCAGCTTGAGGGACAGGGAGTCCTCCGTATATGGCTACACCTTC.

This clone was seen a single time. This CDR3 is also generated by other DNA sequences in the sample. This chain links TRBV5-1 with TRBJ2-7, with D possibly being TRBD1 (8 bases). Germline CDR1 reads SGHRS; CDR2 reads YFSETQ. The CDR3 sequence is 16 residues long. Deletions cut 4 bases from V and 0 bases from J, with 17 bases between. The DNA for the CDR3 is TGCGCCAGCAGCAAACAGGGGGGCGGGAGCTCCTACGAGCAGTACTTC. This encodes CASSKQGGGSSYEQYF.

The V gene is TRBV27, the J gene TRBJ1-2; D gene uncertain. Germline lookup yields CDR1 MNHEY and CDR2 SMNVEV (reference sequence). The CDR3 covers 15 residues. V was pared by 3 bases and J by 0 bases, with 11 bases between. The CDR3, as DNA: TGTGCCAGCAGTTTTGCGGCAACTCCTAACTATGGCTACACCTTC. Encoded protein: CASSFAATPNYGYTF.

V usage is TRBV6-1 and J usage is TRBJ1-3; TRBD1 agrees at 9 bases. Germline lookup yields CDR1 MNHNS and CDR2 SASEGT. The J segment lost 0 bases and the V segment lost 11 bases, leaving 2 bases of the junction unmatched. The CDR3 extends over 13 amino acids. DNA of the CDR3: TGTGCCGTACAGGGGGCCTCTGGAAACACCATATATTTT. This sequence encodes CAVQGASGNTIYF.

This rearrangement joins TRBV4-3 to TRBJ1-1, with 7 positions matching TRBD1. Losses at the gene ends were 4 bases for V and 7 bases for J; bases not matched to a gene: 6. The CDR3 length is 13 residues. CDR1 and CDR2 (germline): LGHNA, YSLEER. CDR3 protein: CASSRGQVGEAFF. The CDR3, as DNA: TGCGCCAGCAGCCGCGGACAGGTAGGTGAAGCTTTCTTT.

The CDR3 here is CASSYPSGGSPYEQYF. Written as DNA, the CDR3 is TGCGCCAGCAGCTATCCTAGCGGGGGCTCCCCCTACGAGCAGTACTTC. This chain uses TRBV5-1 with TRBJ2-7, with 10 bases aligning to TRBD2. With V trimmed by 3 bases and J by 2 bases, 8 bases remained unmatched. Germline V CDR1 and CDR2: SGHRS, YFSETQ. This CDR3 spans 16 amino acids. Full variable domain (missing parts from reference TRBV5-1 and TRBJ2-7): KAGVTQTPRYLIKTRGQQVTLSCSPISGHRSVSWYQQTPGQGLQFLFEYFSETQRNKGNFPGRFSGRQFSNSRSEMNVSTLELGDSALYLCASSYPSGGSPYEQYFGPGTRLTVT.

This chain joins TRBV6-5 and TRBJ1-3; D is undetermined. Germline V CDR1 and CDR2: MNHEY, SVGAGI. This CDR3 is built from 15 residues. The ends were cut back, 7 bases at V and 0 bases at J, with 13 bases in the middle. The CDR3 DNA reads TGTGCCAGCAAAACGGGGATGAACTCTGGAAACACCATATATTTT. Translation gives CASKTGMNSGNTIYF.

The V and J genes are TRBV30 and TRBJ1-1, with TRBD1 matching 7 bases. The CDR3 length is 14 residues. Trimming cost V 6 bases and J 6 bases; bases outside gene matches: 13. Germline-derived CDR1 and CDR2 are GTSNPN and SVGIG (reference sequence). The CDR3 reads CACSDRGRAAEAFF. CDR3 coding DNA: TGTGCCTGTAGCGATAGGGGGCGCGCAGCTGAAGCTTTCTTT.

As DNA, the CDR3 is TGTGCCAGCAGTCCCAGGGGGCGCATTTCACCCCTCCACTTT. Amino acids: CASSPRGRISPLHF. The gene calls are TRBV6-5 and TRBJ1-6, with 8 bases fitting TRBD1. Germline CDR1 MNHEY, CDR2 SVGAGI. The V segment lost 5 bases and the J segment 9 bases; nucleotides outside the gene matches: 6. There are 14 residues in the CDR3.

The chain joins TRBV28 to TRBJ1-2; 8 nucleotides line up with TRBD1. Germline-derived CDR1 and CDR2 are MDHEN and SYDVKM. Losses at the gene ends were 8 bases for V and 4 bases for J; bases not matched to a gene: 9. The CDR3 is made up of 14 amino acids. CDR3 bases: TGTGCCAGCGGATTGGGACAGGCGCGCTATGGCTACACCTTC. It is translated as CASGLGQARYGYTF.

The genes are TRBV6-5 and TRBJ2-4, with TRBD1 as a possible D gene (7 bases). Germline lookup yields CDR1 MNHEY and CDR2 SVGAGI. Trimming removed 6 bases from V and 5 bases from J, with 17 bases in between. There are 15 residues in the CDR3. CDR3: CASSRGEIGQNIQYF. In nucleotides, the CDR3 is TGTGCCAGCAGCAGGGGGGAGATTGGTCAAAACATTCAGTACTTC.

This chain connects TRBV5-5 to TRBJ2-3, with D perhaps TRBD1 (6 bases). The CDR3 loop spans 16 amino acids. V was clipped by 3 bases and J by 4 bases, with 18 bases between them. CDR1 SGHKS and CDR2 YYEKEE come from the germline V gene (reference sequence). For the CDR3, the DNA is TGTGCCAGCAGCTCAAACAGGGTAATAGGTTCAGATACGCAGTATTTT. This translates into CASSSNRVIGSDTQYF.

CDR3 sequence (DNA): TGTGCCAGCAGGCCGGACAGGGGAGACCAGCCCCAGCATTTT. Encoded protein: CASRPDRGDQPQHF. V is TRBV6-1 and J is TRBJ1-5; 9 bases align to TRBD1. The CDR3 consists of 14 residues. The J segment lost 7 bases and the V segment lost 6 bases, leaving 7 bases of the junction unmatched. Germline loops: CDR1 MNHNS, CDR2 SASEGT.

Here the CDR3 reads CASSDSPLVRGNTGELFF. CDR3 DNA sequence: TGTGCCAGCAGTGACTCCCCCCTTGTAAGGGGAAACACCGGGGAGCTGTTTTTT. V usage is TRBV6-4 and J usage is TRBJ2-2; D possibly corresponds to TRBD1 (5 bases). V was cut by 0 bases and J by 2 bases, with 16 bases left in between. Germline assignment: CDR1 MRHNA and CDR2 SNTAGT. The CDR3 length is 18 residues.

CDR3 in DNA: TGTGCCTTAGAGACAGGGGGGAACACCGGGGAGCTGTTTTTT. Amino acid sequence: CALETGGNTGELFF. V usage is TRBV30 and J usage is TRBJ2-2, with 9 nucleotides matching TRBD1. V lost 7 bases and J lost 1; bases outside the gene matches: 4. The germline V gene has CDR1 GTSNPN and CDR2 SVGIG (reference sequence). CDR3 size: 14 residues.

The chain carries TRBV27 and TRBJ1-6, with D maybe TRBD1 (6 bases). The germline V gene encodes CDR1 MNHEY and CDR2 SMNVEV (reference sequence). Between the trimmed V and J ends, which lost 10 bases and 3 bases, there was a span of 16 bases. CDR3 length: 15 amino acids. The CDR3 nucleotides read TGTGCCACAGGACGACAGGCCCGCTATAATTCACCCCTCCACTTT. This translates into CATGRQARYNSPLHF.

The V call is TRBV5-6, the J call TRBJ1-1; D gene ambiguous. The CDR3 sequence is 15 residues long. With 0 bases removed from V and 1 base from J, the gap between germline ends came to 10 bases. CDR1 is SGHDT, CDR2 YYEEEE, per germline. The CDR3 sequence is CASSLGWGGNTEAFF. In DNA form, the CDR3 reads TGTGCCAGCAGCTTGGGCTGGGGAGGGAACACTGAAGCTTTCTTT.